Each of the 25 T cell receptor beta chains below was sequenced from the same sample in a study of blood T cell repertoires in COVID-19. The repertoire was sequenced with immunoSEQ multiplex PCR; TCRdb's copy has only in-frame clones and lacks some. The sample lists over 200,000 clones, roughly 80% seen once, with approximately 8% in the top ten. Input material: peripheral blood. The receptors derive from a woman over 75 with COVID-19, enrolled during active disease.

The J gene is TRBJ1-2, the V gene TRBV19, with 7 bases that match TRBD1. The length of the CDR3 is 16 residues. The V and J ends lost 5 bases and 4 bases, in that order; junction bases with no gene match: 13. The germline V gene has CDR1 LNHDA and CDR2 SQIVND (reference sequence). The CDR3 sequence: CASSARGTAVFYGYTF. Here the CDR3 DNA reads TGTGCCAGTAGTGCCCGTGGGACAGCCGTCTTCTATGGCTACACCTTC.

V is TRBV5-1 and J is TRBJ1-2, with D possibly TRBD1 on 6 matching bases. Germline V gene sequence: CDR1 SGHRS, CDR2 YFSETQ. V was clipped by 0 bases and J by 8 bases, with 17 bases between them. The CDR3 consists of 15 residues. Written as DNA, the CDR3 is TGCGCCAGCAGCTTGGCACAGGGATCTTTAACGGGCTACACCTTC. Its translation: CASSLAQGSLTGYTF.

The table lists this clone with many counts. The DNA for the CDR3 is TGTGCCAGCAGTGACAGAACAACTAATGAAAAACTGTTTTTT. It encodes CASSDRTTNEKLFF. The chain employs TRBV2 and TRBJ1-4; no clear D. Trimming removed 3 bases from V and 0 bases from J, with 5 bases in between. Germline V gene data show CDR1 as SNHLY and CDR2 as FYNNEI. The CDR3 length is 14 residues.

This chain connects TRBV29-1 to TRBJ1-4; weak D call: TRBD1 (5 bases). The V end was cut by 8 bases, the J end by 6 bases, with 10 bases between. The CDR3 spans 11 residues. The germline CDR1 and CDR2 sequences are SQVTM and ANQGSEA. CDR3 bases: TGCAGCTTACAGGTAGATGAAAAACTGTTTTTT. This gives the protein CSLQVDEKLFF.

The gene calls are TRBV9 and TRBJ2-1; the D gene is possibly TRBD2 (5 bases). Deletions cut 0 bases from V and 7 bases from J, with 14 bases between. This CDR3 region has 15 residues. From germline, CDR1 is SGDLS and CDR2 YYNGEE. CDR3 protein: CASSVAGEWVNEQFF. In DNA, the CDR3 is TGTGCCAGCAGCGTAGCTGGGGAGTGGGTTAATGAGCAGTTCTTC.

In this sample, this clone turned up once. This sequence joins TRBV5-1 and TRBJ2-5; 7 positions match TRBD1. J was trimmed by 4 bases and V by 4 bases; bases with no gene match: 13. This CDR3 has 16 amino acids. Germline CDR1 is SGHRS and CDR2 is YFSETQ. CDR3 sequence: CASSPIRQGVIETQYF. DNA for the CDR3: TGCGCCAGCAGCCCTATCAGACAGGGTGTGATAGAGACCCAGTACTTC.

The V gene is TRBV21-1, the J gene TRBJ1-2; the table's D gene call, TRBD1, was not cross checked with the DNA. TRBV21-1 is noted as a pseudogene. The CDR3 extends over 15 amino acids. CDR3 in DNA: TGTGCCAGCAGCCCCGGAACCGGGACAGAATATGGCTACACCTTC. Translating gives CASSPGTGTEYGYTF.

This chain joins TRBV5-8 and TRBJ2-3; TRBD2 aligns across 11 bases. Germline loops: CDR1 SGHTS, CDR2 YDEGEE. Germline trimming cut 6 bases from V and 2 bases from J; bases unmatched to any gene: 5. There are 15 residues in the CDR3. CDR3 DNA: TGTGCCAGCACCAGACTAGCGGGGAACACAGATACGCAGTATTTT. Protein: CASTRLAGNTDTQYF.

The chain is built from TRBV9 and TRBJ2-1; possible D gene TRBD2, 6 bases. CDR3 length equals 17 residues. Germline CDR1 SGDLS, CDR2 YYNGEE. V was pared by 0 bases and J by 0 bases, with 13 bases between. The CDR3 bases are TGTGCCAGCAGCGTAGGGGCGGGGAAGAGCTCCTACAATGAGCAGTTCTTC. Protein sequence: CASSVGAGKSSYNEQFF.

The V call is TRBV7-3, the J call TRBJ2-1, with 7 bases lining up with TRBD2. The CDR3 consists of 17 residues. CDR1 and CDR2 from the germline V gene are SGHTA and FQGTGA. J gave up 7 bases and V 2 bases, and 14 bases lay outside the gene matches. The CDR3 loop reads CASSLAAGSSGKNEQFF. CDR3 sequence (DNA): TGTGCCAGCAGCTTAGCAGCCGGGTCTAGCGGTAAGAATGAGCAGTTCTTC.

The chain recombines TRBV4-1 with TRBJ1-6; D is uncertain. The CDR3 runs 13 residues. Germline V lookup: CDR1 MGHRA, CDR2 YSYEKL. V dropped 0 bases and J dropped 14 bases, with 11 bases sitting between them. The CDR3 here is CASSQDRGEALHF. CDR3 DNA sequence: TGCGCCAGCAGCCAAGACCGGGGTGAGGCCCTCCACTTT.

The chain combines TRBV7-2 with TRBJ2-3, with a tentative D call TRBD2 (5 bases). Germline loops: CDR1 SGHTA, CDR2 FQGNSA. V dropped 2 bases and J dropped 10 bases, with 13 bases sitting between them. The CDR3 consists of 13 residues. CDR3 nucleotide sequence: TGTGCCAGCAGCTTAAAACTAGAGGTCCCGCAGTATTTT. Its protein product is CASSLKLEVPQYF.

This clone turned up a few times. The J gene is TRBJ1-5, the V gene TRBV29-1; unclear D gene. Trimming removed 6 bases from V and 0 bases from J, with 9 bases in between. This CDR3 region has 13 residues. In germline, CDR1 is SQVTM, CDR2 ANQGSEA. In DNA, the CDR3 is TGCAGCGTCATTGGGCATAGCAATCAGCCCCAGCATTTT. Translated: CSVIGHSNQPQHF.

The chain couples TRBV28 to TRBJ1-3; 9 nucleotides line up with TRBD1. V lost 10 bases, J lost 8 bases, and 18 bases stayed unmatched. This CDR3 has 16 residues. CDR1 and CDR2 (germline): MDHEN, SYDVKM. Here the CDR3 reads CATQGQGIGGAHTIYF. CDR3 DNA: TGTGCCACCCAGGGACAGGGAATTGGCGGGGCCCACACCATATATTTT. The full variable domain, rest sourced from reference TRBV28 and TRBJ1-3, is DVKVTQSSRYLVKRTGEKVFLECVQDMDHENMFWYRQDPGLGLRLIYFSYDVKMKEKGDIPEGYSVSREKKERFSLILESASTNQTSMYLCATQGQGIGGAHTIYFGEGSWLTVV.

The genes are TRBV3-1 (or the pseudogene TRBV3-2) and TRBJ1-5, with TRBD1 matching 7 bases. The germline CDR1 and CDR2 sequences are LGHDT and YNNKEL (reference sequence). The J segment lost 7 bases and the V segment lost 5 bases, leaving 8 bases of the junction unmatched. This CDR3 comprises 14 residues. CDR3 sequence: CASSLGQIRQPQHF. The CDR3 DNA reads as TGTGCCAGCAGCTTGGGACAGATAAGGCAGCCCCAGCATTTT.

This clone was seen only once. The chain combines TRBV11-2 with TRBJ1-2; D is unresolved. The germline gives CDR1 SGHAT, CDR2 FQNNGV. Trimming removed 1 base at V and 7 bases at J, with 10 bases between. The CDR3 length is 13 residues. The chain's CDR3 is CASSLGEVSGYTF. The CDR3 DNA reads TGTGCCAGCAGCTTAGGGGAGGTCAGTGGCTACACCTTC.

This chain links TRBV4-1 with TRBJ1-1, with D unclear. Germline V gene data show CDR1 as MGHRA and CDR2 as YSYEKL. V was cut by 4 bases and J by 4 bases, with 22 bases left in between. The CDR3 is made up of 17 amino acids. The CDR3 DNA reads TGCGCCAGCAGCCCTAGAGGAAAAAGGTCGGGAAGCACTGAAGCTTTCTTT. Translating gives CASSPRGKRSGSTEAFF.

This chain connects TRBV7-9 to TRBJ2-1; 8 bases map to TRBD2. Trimming cost V 3 bases and J 15 bases; bases outside gene matches: 10. This CDR3 spans 13 amino acids. Germline loops: CDR1 SEHNR, CDR2 FQNEAQ (reference sequence). The CDR3 loop is CASSFGGAGEGFF. The DNA for the CDR3 is TGTGCCAGCAGCTTTGGGGGAGCGGGAGAGGGGTTCTTC.

CDR3 DNA sequence: TGTGCCAGCAGCACTCTGCGGTCCTACGAGCAGTACTTC. It specifies CASSTLRSYEQYF. V is TRBV12-3 or TRBV12-4 and J is TRBJ2-7; no clear D gene. Trimming stripped 6 bases from V and 1 base from J, with 10 bases between. This CDR3 has 13 amino acids.

This clone was counted only a few times. The identical CDR3 is also encoded by other nucleotide sequences in the sample. V is TRBV3-1 (or the pseudogene TRBV3-2) and J is TRBJ1-1; perhaps TRBD1 as D (5 bases). The V and J ends lost 1 base and 5 bases respectively, with 11 bases between them. CDR1 LGHDT and CDR2 YNNKEL come from the germline V gene (reference sequence). The CDR3 sequence is 14 residues long. As DNA, the CDR3 is TGTGCCAGCAGCCAAGCAGGGAGGGGTACTGAAGCTTTCTTT. This codes for CASSQAGRGTEAFF.

V gene TRBV9 combines with J gene TRBJ1-6; 7 bases agree with TRBD1. V trimming: 3 bases; J trimming: 8 bases; junction bases outside the gene matches: 5. Germline loops: CDR1 SGDLS, CDR2 YYNGEE. The CDR3 is 14 amino acids. The CDR3 bases are TGTGCCAGCAGCGCGACAGGGTTGGATTCACCCCTCCACTTT. It yields the protein CASSATGLDSPLHF.

The V gene is TRBV9, the J gene TRBJ1-2; TRBD1 might be the D (6 bases). From germline, CDR1 is SGDLS and CDR2 YYNGEE. Trimming shortened V by 4 bases and J by 0 bases, and 13 bases separated the two germline ends. The CDR3 covers 15 residues. The DNA for the CDR3 is TGTGCCAGCAGCACAGGGAGCGAGGCTAACTATGGCTACACCTTC. Protein: CASSTGSEANYGYTF.

This chain links TRBV10-2 with TRBJ1-2, with 7 bases lining up with TRBD1. V shed 3 bases, J shed 9 bases, and the junction held 4 bases outside the gene matches. Looked up from germline, CDR1 is WSHSY and CDR2 is SAAADI. This CDR3 is 12 amino acids long. As DNA, the CDR3 is TGCGCCAGCAGTGACCCGACAGGGAGCTACACCTTC. Protein product: CASSDPTGSYTF.

J is TRBJ1-2 and V is TRBV9; D is unclear. Germline assignment: CDR1 SGDLS and CDR2 YYNGEE. The CDR3 loop spans 12 amino acids. V was clipped by 0 bases and J by 8 bases, with 8 bases between them. The CDR3 DNA reads TGTGCCAGCAGCGTAGGAGAGAGGGGCTACACCTTC. It is translated as CASSVGERGYTF.

This chain joins TRBV29-1 and TRBJ2-2, with 11 bases identical to TRBD2. Germline V gene lookup returns CDR1 SQVTM and CDR2 ANQGSEA. The CDR3 consists of 16 residues. V shed 7 bases and J 5 bases; nucleotides not matched to a gene: 12. For the CDR3, the DNA is TGCAGCGGGGTAGGGACTAGCGGCTTCGGAACCGGGGAGCTGTTTTTT. It specifies CSGVGTSGFGTGELFF.